What follows are 18 T cell receptor beta chains derived from one specimen sequenced in a study of tissue T cells after allogeneic stem cell transplantation. TCRdb keeps only in-frame clones here, not all; method: immunoSEQ multiplex PCR. The table shows approximately 4,900 clones, with more than 60% occurring only once. Sequenced material: tissue from the colon, taken at autopsy. These receptors were collected from an older female donor with lung cancer.

The genes are TRBV4-1 and TRBJ2-1; 11 bases fit TRBD2. V shed 4 bases and J 9 bases; nucleotides not matched to a gene: 17. This CDR3 is built from 18 residues. Germline CDR1 MGHRA, CDR2 YSYEKL. The CDR3 region is CASSPRIFTSGRGSEQFF. Here the CDR3 DNA reads TGCGCCAGCAGCCCGCGCATATTCACTAGCGGGAGAGGTAGTGAGCAGTTCTTC.

This clone was seen only a few times. The chain has TRBV4-1 and TRBJ2-7; D is possibly TRBD2 (6 bases). There are 14 residues in the CDR3. Germline V lookup: CDR1 MGHRA, CDR2 YSYEKL. Trimming stripped 0 bases from V and 8 bases from J, with 14 bases between. The CDR3 sequence: CASSQETSRSKQYF. CDR3 DNA: TGCGCCAGCAGCCAAGAAACTAGCAGGTCCAAGCAGTACTTC.

The chain couples TRBV30 to TRBJ2-1, with D possibly TRBD1 on 6 matching bases. CDR3 length: 15 amino acids. Germline values: CDR1 GTSNPN, CDR2 SVGIG (reference sequence). Trimming shortened V by 5 bases and J by 7 bases, and 21 bases separated the two germline ends. The CDR3 DNA follows: TGTGCCTGGTCTCGGGACACCCGGGCGGGTAATGAGCAGTTCTTC. Amino acid sequence: CAWSRDTRAGNEQFF.

This clone has only one observation. This chain joins TRBV30 and TRBJ1-2; D is undetermined. Trimming shortened V by 0 bases and J by 5 bases, and 4 bases separated the two germline ends. Germline V CDR1 and CDR2: GTSNPN, SVGIG (reference sequence). The CDR3 runs 11 residues. The CDR3 region is CAWSVGYGYTF. The CDR3 DNA reads TGTGCCTGGAGTGTAGGGTATGGCTACACCTTC.

This chain connects TRBV5-1 to TRBJ1-1; perhaps TRBD1 as D (5 bases). The germline V gene encodes CDR1 SGHRS and CDR2 YFSETQ. This CDR3 has 14 residues. Trimming stripped 0 bases from V and 0 bases from J, with 6 bases between. Here the CDR3 reads CASSLAQVNTEAFF. CDR3 sequence (DNA): TGCGCCAGCAGCTTGGCACAGGTGAACACTGAAGCTTTCTTT.

The chain has TRBV5-4 and TRBJ2-1; the D gene could be TRBD1 or TRBD2 (6 bases each). The CDR3 covers 13 residues. Trimming removed 6 bases at V and 4 bases at J, with 11 bases between. Per germline, CDR1 SGHNT and CDR2 YYREEE (reference sequence). CDR3 coding DNA: TGTGCCAGCACGGGGGCGGCGTACAATGAGCAGTTCTTC. It codes for CASTGAAYNEQFF.

This clone is labeled medium-sized. V gene TRBV5-1 combines with J gene TRBJ1-2; D may be TRBD1 (6 bases). The ends were cut back, 6 bases at V and 4 bases at J, with 22 bases in the middle. This CDR3 has 16 amino acids. CDR1 is SGHRS, CDR2 YFSETQ, per germline. The CDR3 region has the DNA TGCGCCAGCAAGGAGGTAGTCGGGGGGCCTTTCTATGGCTACACCTTC. Amino acid sequence: CASKEVVGGPFYGYTF.

V is TRBV6-2 or TRBV6-3 and J is TRBJ2-7; no definite D call. Germline CDR1 and CDR2: MNHEY and SVGEGT. The germline V and J ends were trimmed by 4 bases and 7 bases, with 17 bases remaining between them. The CDR3 totals 14 residues. The CDR3 DNA reads as TGTGCCAGCAGTTTCTTCTTGAGTTCTGGGGAGCAGTACTTC. Protein: CASSFFLSSGEQYF.

By frequency in the sample, this clone is large. The chain carries TRBV11-3 and TRBJ2-5, with D possibly matching TRBD2 (5 bases). Germline V gene data show CDR1 as SGHNT and CDR2 as YENEEA. The CDR3 has 13 residues. V lost 0 bases to trimming and J lost 9 bases, with 11 bases between them. The CDR3 here is CASSLDGGGSQYF. The CDR3 DNA reads as TGTGCCAGCAGCTTAGATGGTGGAGGTTCCCAGTACTTC.

V and J are TRBV5-6 and TRBJ1-1; 8 positions agree with TRBD1. V lost 0 bases, J lost 1 base, and 5 bases stayed unmatched. The CDR3 has 16 residues. Per germline, CDR1 SGHDT and CDR2 YYEEEE. The CDR3 sequence: CASSLDGRGRNTEAFF. CDR3 in DNA: TGTGCCAGCAGCTTGGATGGCAGGGGGCGGAACACTGAAGCTTTCTTT.

V gene TRBV4-3 combines with J gene TRBJ2-7; D perhaps matches TRBD2 (6 bases). Germline V gene data show CDR1 as LGHNA and CDR2 as YSLEER. V lost 4 bases to trimming and J lost 1 base, with 14 bases between them. The CDR3 extends over 15 amino acids. In DNA form, the CDR3 reads TGCGCCAGCAGCCTCCTACGAGGGACTTCCTACGAGCAGTACTTC. This sequence encodes CASSLLRGTSYEQYF.

This clone was recorded only once. This rearrangement joins TRBV11-2 to TRBJ2-1, with 12 positions matching TRBD2. V was clipped by 1 base and J by 10 bases; unmatched bases: 5. This CDR3 has 15 amino acids. Germline V gives CDR1 SGHAT, CDR2 FQNNGV. Written as DNA, the CDR3 is TGTGCCAGCAGCTTAGCCCGGACTAGCGGGGTGGAGCAGTTCTTC. Amino acid sequence: CASSLARTSGVEQFF.

The V gene is TRBV30, the J gene TRBJ2-1; 8 positions match TRBD2. With 4 bases clipped from V and 4 bases from J, the junction kept 3 bases outside the gene matches. Germline values: CDR1 GTSNPN, CDR2 SVGIG (reference sequence). The CDR3 spans 13 residues. The CDR3 protein is CAWTSGPYNEQFF. The CDR3 DNA sequence: TGTGCCTGGACTAGCGGGCCATACAATGAGCAGTTCTTC.

The rearrangement joins TRBV6-1 to TRBJ1-1, with 7 bases that match TRBD1. This CDR3 has 14 amino acids. The J segment lost 11 bases and the V segment lost 1 base, leaving 10 bases of the junction unmatched. Germline V lookup: CDR1 MNHNS, CDR2 SASEGT. CDR3 in DNA: TGTGCCAGCAGTGAAGGACAGGGAGGCTTTCGGGCTTTCTTT. Protein: CASSEGQGGFRAFF.

The table lists this clone with a count of one. The chain combines TRBV10-1 with TRBJ1-1; 7 bases match TRBD1. There are 15 residues in the CDR3. Germline values: CDR1 WNHNN, CDR2 SYGVQD (reference sequence). V lost 4 bases, J lost 1 base, and 6 bases stayed unmatched. This chain's CDR3 is CASSARTGSNTEAFF. CDR3 coding DNA: TGCGCCAGCAGTGCGCGGACAGGATCGAACACTGAAGCTTTCTTT.

This clone was seen a handful of times. V usage is TRBV7-9 and J usage is TRBJ2-1; 9 bases line up with TRBD2. CDR3 length equals 15 residues. Unmatched junction bases numbered 3, after V lost 1 base and J lost 5 bases. Per the germline V gene, CDR1 is SEHNR and CDR2 is FQNEAQ (reference sequence). The CDR3, as DNA: TGTGCCAGCAGCTTAGTGACTAGCGGAAACAATGAGCAGTTCTTC. Its translation is CASSLVTSGNNEQFF.

The gene calls are TRBV4-1 and TRBJ2-1; TRBD1 or TRBD2 may be the D gene (5 bases each). Germline V gives CDR1 MGHRA, CDR2 YSYEKL. V dropped 3 bases and J dropped 7 bases, with 16 bases sitting between them. The CDR3 covers 15 residues. CDR3 DNA sequence: TGCGCCAGCAGCCAGACCGAACAGAGGGGAAATGAGCAGTTCTTC. It is translated as CASSQTEQRGNEQFF.

This chain links TRBV3-1 (or the pseudogene TRBV3-2) with TRBJ1-4, with 8 positions matching TRBD1. This CDR3 has 16 residues. Germline CDR1 reads LGHDT; CDR2 reads YNNKEL (reference sequence). The V and J ends lost 2 bases and 4 bases, in that order; junction bases with no gene match: 6. The CDR3 DNA reads as TGTGCCAGCAGCCAACGAACCGGGACAGGTAATGAAAAACTGTTTTTT. Translating gives CASSQRTGTGNEKLFF.